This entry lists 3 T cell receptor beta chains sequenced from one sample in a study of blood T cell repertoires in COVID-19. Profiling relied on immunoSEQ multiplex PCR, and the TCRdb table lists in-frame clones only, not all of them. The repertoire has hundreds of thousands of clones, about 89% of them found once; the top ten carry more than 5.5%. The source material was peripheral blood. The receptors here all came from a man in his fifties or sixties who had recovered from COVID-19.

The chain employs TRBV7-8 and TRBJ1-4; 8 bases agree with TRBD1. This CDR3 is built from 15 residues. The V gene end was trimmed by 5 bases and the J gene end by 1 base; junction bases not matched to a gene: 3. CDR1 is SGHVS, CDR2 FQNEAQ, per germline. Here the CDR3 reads CASSPGQGTNEKLFF. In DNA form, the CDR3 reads TGTGCCAGCAGCCCCGGACAGGGAACTAATGAAAAACTGTTTTTT.

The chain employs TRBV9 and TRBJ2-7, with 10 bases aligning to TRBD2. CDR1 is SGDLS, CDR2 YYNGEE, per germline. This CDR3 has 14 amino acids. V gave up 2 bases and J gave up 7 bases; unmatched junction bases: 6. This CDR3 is CASSVTSGKGEQYF. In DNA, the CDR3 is TGTGCCAGCAGCGTCACTAGCGGGAAAGGAGAGCAGTACTTC. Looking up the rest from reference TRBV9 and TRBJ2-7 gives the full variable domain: DSGVTQTPKHLITATGQRVTLRCSPRSGDLSVYWYQQSLDQGLQFLIQYYNGEERAKGNILERFSAQQFPDLHSELNLSSLELGDSALYFCASSVTSGKGEQYFGPGTRLTVT.

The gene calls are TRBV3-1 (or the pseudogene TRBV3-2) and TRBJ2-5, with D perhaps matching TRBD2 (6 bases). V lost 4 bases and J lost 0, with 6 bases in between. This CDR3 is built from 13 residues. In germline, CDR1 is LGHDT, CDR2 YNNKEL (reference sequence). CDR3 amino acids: CASSRGDQETQYF. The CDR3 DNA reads TGTGCCAGCAGCCGGGGGGACCAAGAGACCCAGTACTTC.